The 32 T cell receptor beta chains reported below all come from one sample, sequenced in a study of cytomegalovirus exposure and HLA in healthy donors. Primers for the PCR totalled 60 Vbeta and 13 Jbeta. Sequenced by immunoSEQ multiplex PCR; TCRdb stores in-frame clones only, minus some. The repertoire consists of under 200,000 clones, with almost 80% occurring once and the leading ten covering over 12%. What was sequenced was PBMCs. These receptors were obtained from a man in his fifties in good health and CMV-seropositive.

This chain joins TRBV6-1 and TRBJ2-5; 10 bases match TRBD1. CDR3 length: 15 residues. V lost 5 bases and J lost 1; bases outside the gene matches: 4. Germline lookup yields CDR1 MNHNS and CDR2 SASEGT. Here the CDR3 reads CASSIRDRGQETQYF. CDR3 bases: TGTGCCAGCAGTATCCGGGACAGGGGCCAAGAGACCCAGTACTTC.

V is TRBV23-1 and J is TRBJ2-2, with 9 bases fitting TRBD1. TRBV23-1 is flagged as an ORF with uncertain function. The length of the CDR3 is 19 residues. V trimming: 7 bases; J trimming: 3 bases; junction bases outside the gene matches: 18. CDR3 in DNA: TGCGCCAGCAACGATATTTTGGGACAGGGTCCGGGGTACACCGGGGAGCTGTTTTTT. It codes for CASNDILGQGPGYTGELFF.

This clone was found a few times. The V call is TRBV30, the J call TRBJ2-7; 7 bases map to TRBD1. V lost 1 base to trimming and J lost 4 bases; unmatched junction nucleotides: 4. Looked up from germline, CDR1 is GTSNPN and CDR2 is SVGIG (reference sequence). There are 13 residues in the CDR3. The CDR3 nucleotides are TGTGCCTGGAGTGAGGGGGCGGGTTACGAGCAGTACTTC. It translates to CAWSEGAGYEQYF.

The chain combines TRBV11-3 with TRBJ2-2, with 7 bases fitting TRBD2. This CDR3 is 15 amino acids long. Trimming removed 3 bases from V and 4 bases from J; junction bases left unmatched: 5. Per the germline V gene, CDR1 is SGHNT and CDR2 is YENEEA. CDR3 in amino acids: CASSLGGLATGELFF. The CDR3 region has the DNA TGTGCCAGCAGCTTGGGAGGGTTGGCCACCGGGGAGCTGTTTTTT. The entire variable domain, with the rest obtained from reference TRBV11-3 and TRBJ2-2, is as follows: EAGVVQSPRYKIIEKKQPVAFWCNPISGHNTLYWYLQNLGQGPELLIRYENEEAVDDSQLPKDRFSAERLKGVDSTLKIQPAELGDSAVYLCASSLGGLATGELFFGEGSRLTVL.

The rearrangement uses TRBV6-6 and TRBJ2-7, with D maybe TRBD1 (6 bases). V was shortened by 5 bases and J by 1 base, with 12 bases between the two germline ends. The CDR3 contains 14 residues. Germline loops: CDR1 MNHNY, CDR2 SVGAGI (reference sequence). As DNA, the CDR3 is TGTGCCAGCAGTGCTGAAGGGGGTTCCTACGAGCAGTACGTC. Its protein product is CASSAEGGSYEQYV.

V and J are TRBV4-1 and TRBJ2-1, with D maybe TRBD2 (5 bases). The germline gives CDR1 MGHRA, CDR2 YSYEKL. The CDR3 loop spans 15 amino acids. Between the trimmed V and J ends, which lost 1 base and 5 bases, there was a span of 12 bases. This chain's CDR3 is CASSQGRVLNNEQFF. CDR3 DNA sequence: TGCGCCAGCAGCCAAGGGCGGGTCCTTAACAATGAGCAGTTCTTC.

The CDR3 DNA reads as TGTGCCAGCAGGTTCAACGTCGAGGGTACCATCTCCTACGAGCAGTACTTC. Translation gives CASRFNVEGTISYEQYF. The chain joins TRBV28 to TRBJ2-7; a weak D match, TRBD2 (5 bases). Per germline, CDR1 MDHEN and CDR2 SYDVKM. Trimming pared 6 bases from V and 0 bases from J, leaving 21 bases between. The CDR3 has 17 residues.

V usage is TRBV5-1 and J usage is TRBJ1-3; TRBD1 is a possible D gene (6 bases). In germline, CDR1 is SGHRS, CDR2 YFSETQ. This CDR3 has 14 amino acids. Trimming left V 3 bases short and J 1 base short, with 8 bases between. The CDR3 spells CASSSGVSGNTIYF. The CDR3, as DNA: TGCGCCAGCAGCTCAGGGGTATCTGGAAACACCATATATTTT.

V usage is TRBV28 and J usage is TRBJ2-7; TRBD1 might be the D (5 bases). The V end was cut by 5 bases, the J end by 3 bases, with 14 bases between. Looked up from germline, CDR1 is MDHEN and CDR2 is SYDVKM. This CDR3 spans 14 amino acids. CDR3 sequence (DNA): TGTGCCAGCAGTCAACGACAAACAGGCTACGAGCAGTACTTC. Translated, it gives CASSQRQTGYEQYF.

This chain uses TRBV19 with TRBJ1-2, with D maybe TRBD1 (5 bases). Trimming removed 5 bases at V and 2 bases at J, with 9 bases between. This CDR3 is built from 13 residues. Per germline, CDR1 LNHDA and CDR2 SQIVND (reference sequence). The CDR3 reads CASSFQGNYGYTF. DNA of the CDR3: TGTGCCAGTAGTTTTCAGGGAAACTATGGCTACACCTTC.

This chain connects TRBV29-1 to TRBJ1-2, with 9 nucleotides matching TRBD1. The germline V gene encodes CDR1 SQVTM and CDR2 ANQGSEA. V gave up 6 bases and J gave up 13 bases; unmatched junction bases: 6. The length of the CDR3 is 10 residues. Here the CDR3 reads CSVPGQGFTF. CDR3 DNA sequence: TGCAGCGTACCGGGACAGGGATTCACCTTC.

The chain joins TRBV13 to TRBJ1-6, with D unclear. CDR1 and CDR2 (germline): PRHDT, FYEKMQ (reference sequence). The CDR3 extends over 14 amino acids. V lost 3 bases, J lost 5 bases, and 8 bases lay in between. DNA for the CDR3: TGTGCCAGCAGCTTGAGCCTGAATAATTCACCCCTCCACTTT. This codes for CASSLSLNNSPLHF. Full variable domain (outside the CDR3, taken from reference TRBV13 and TRBJ1-6): AAGVIQSPRHLIKEKRETATLKCYPIPRHDTVYWYQQGPGQDPQFLISFYEKMQSDKGSIPDRFSAQQFSDYHSELNMSSLELGDSALYFCASSLSLNNSPLHFGNGTRLTVT.

The rearrangement links TRBV19 to TRBJ1-5, with TRBD1 identical over 10 bases. Germline loops: CDR1 LNHDA, CDR2 SQIVND (reference sequence). J was trimmed by 9 bases and V by 3 bases; bases with no gene match: 8. This CDR3 region has 15 residues. The CDR3 coding sequence is TGTGCCAGTAGTATCGGGGGACAGGGGCGGTGGCCCCAGCATTTT. Encoded protein: CASSIGGQGRWPQHF.

J is TRBJ1-2 and V is TRBV28; 9 bases are shared with TRBD1. This CDR3 has 15 amino acids. From germline, CDR1 is MDHEN and CDR2 SYDVKM. The ends lost 5 bases at V and 4 bases at J; junction bases unmatched: 8. CDR3 protein: CASSPNRGLGYGYTF. The CDR3 bases are TGTGCCAGCAGTCCGAACAGGGGGCTGGGCTATGGCTACACCTTC.

This clone was observed a single time. V gene TRBV19 combines with J gene TRBJ2-5, with 9 positions matching TRBD2. Germline V CDR1 and CDR2: LNHDA, SQIVND (reference sequence). V lost 5 bases to trimming and J lost 5 bases; unmatched junction nucleotides: 15. This CDR3 region has 17 residues. Here the CDR3 reads CASSFIISGGGTETQYF. In nucleotides, the CDR3 is TGTGCCAGTAGTTTTATCATTAGCGGGGGAGGGACGGAGACCCAGTACTTC. Combining the CDR3 with reference TRBV19 and TRBJ2-5 gives the whole variable domain DGGITQSPKYLFRKEGQNVTLSCEQNLNHDAMYWYRQDPGQGLRLIYYSQIVNDFQKGDIAEGYSVSREKKESFPLTVTSAQKNPTAFYLCASSFIISGGGTETQYFGPGTRLLVL.

This chain joins TRBV5-1 and TRBJ2-1; 8 nucleotides match TRBD2. This CDR3 is 16 amino acids long. Germline lookup yields CDR1 SGHRS and CDR2 YFSETQ. The J segment lost 3 bases and the V segment lost 5 bases, leaving 10 bases of the junction unmatched. CDR3 DNA sequence: TGCGCCAGCAGTCCAGCGGGGGCATCAATCTACAATGAGCAGTTCTTC. It encodes CASSPAGASIYNEQFF.

V and J are TRBV9 and TRBJ1-1; weak D call: TRBD1 (6 bases). V lost 4 bases and J lost 7, with 14 bases in between. The CDR3 is 13 amino acids. Germline lookup yields CDR1 SGDLS and CDR2 YYNGEE. CDR3 protein: CASSLGGRGEAFF. As DNA, the CDR3 is TGTGCCAGCAGCCTAGGGGGGCGCGGTGAAGCTTTCTTT.

Comments on this clone: Other DNA sequences in this sample translate to the same CDR3. The V gene is TRBV2, the J gene TRBJ2-2; possibly TRBD1 for D (6 bases). CDR1 SNHLY and CDR2 FYNNEI come from the germline V gene. This CDR3 is built from 13 residues. V was pared by 6 bases and J by 5 bases, with 10 bases between. The CDR3 loop is CASSQRGTGELFF. CDR3 nucleotide sequence: TGTGCCAGCAGCCAAAGGGGGACCGGGGAGCTGTTTTTT.

The chain combines TRBV19 with TRBJ2-7, with D uncertain. Germline lookup yields CDR1 LNHDA and CDR2 SQIVND (reference sequence). V was shortened by 8 bases and J by 2 bases, with 13 bases between the two germline ends. The CDR3 length is 13 residues. CDR3 sequence: CASFTVDPYEQYV. The CDR3, as DNA: TGTGCCAGTTTCACAGTTGATCCCTACGAGCAGTACGTC.

The sample holds one count of this clone. CDR3 coding DNA: TGTGCCAGCAGCAAACTAGCGGGGGGGAAGAACACCGGGGAGCTGTTTTTT. Its translation: CASSKLAGGKNTGELFF. The chain joins TRBV21-1 to TRBJ2-2; the table names TRBD2, a call not compared with the DNA. TRBV21-1 has pseudogene status. This CDR3 has 17 amino acids.

The chain combines TRBV4-3 with TRBJ1-1; 7 positions agree with TRBD1. The CDR3 consists of 15 residues. V lost 0 bases to trimming and J lost 4 bases; unmatched junction nucleotides: 5. Germline assignment: CDR1 LGHNA and CDR2 YSLEER. CDR3 sequence: CASSQDRGRGTEAFF. The CDR3 nucleotides read TGCGCCAGCAGCCAAGATAGGGGGCGAGGCACTGAAGCTTTCTTT.

The chain has TRBV30 and TRBJ2-2; D remains unclear. Germline V lookup: CDR1 GTSNPN, CDR2 SVGIG (reference sequence). This CDR3 is built from 14 residues. V was clipped by 2 bases and J by 1 base, with 8 bases between them. CDR3 region: CAWSLARNTGELFF. The CDR3 region has the DNA TGTGCCTGGAGTCTTGCGAGGAACACCGGGGAGCTGTTTTTT.

To note about this clone: The junction departs from the called germline gene at one end, perhaps through a read error. J is TRBJ2-1 and V is TRBV5-6; 7 bases are shared with TRBD2. The germline CDR1 and CDR2 sequences are SGHDT and YYEEEE. This CDR3 comprises 16 residues. The CDR3 DNA follows: TGTGTCAGCAGCTTGTATCCGGGGGGAACTTACAATGAGCAGTTCTTC. As protein: CVSSLYPGGTYNEQFF.

The V call is TRBV27, the J call TRBJ1-2, with D maybe TRBD1 (6 bases). The germline CDR1 and CDR2 sequences are MNHEY and SMNVEV (reference sequence). The CDR3 is made up of 17 amino acids. The ends were cut back, 6 bases at V and 7 bases at J, with 27 bases in the middle. CDR3 nucleotide sequence: TGTGCCAGCAGCTCCTCCGGGGTGCAGGGGCCCTTGGGTGGCTACACCTTC. Protein sequence: CASSSSGVQGPLGGYTF.

This clone was seen just once. The chain has TRBV28 and TRBJ1-2; 7 nucleotides line up with TRBD1. The CDR3 sequence is 14 residues long. V trimming: 2 bases; J trimming: 6 bases; junction bases outside the gene matches: 6. The germline gives CDR1 MDHEN, CDR2 SYDVKM. CDR3 sequence: CASSLHQGGNGYTF. The DNA for the CDR3 is TGTGCCAGCAGTTTACATCAGGGGGGTAATGGCTACACCTTC.

The chain uses TRBV7-2 and TRBJ2-7; 9 nucleotides match TRBD1. This CDR3 has 16 amino acids. The germline gives CDR1 SGHTA, CDR2 FQGNSA. Trimming removed 2 bases from V and 7 bases from J; junction bases left unmatched: 12. The CDR3 coding sequence is TGTGCCAGCAGCTTATCGGACCGGGACAGGGTGGAAGAGCAGTACTTC. Its translation: CASSLSDRDRVEEQYF.

The genes are TRBV5-5 and TRBJ1-2; maybe TRBD1 (5 bases). The germline CDR1 and CDR2 sequences are SGHKS and YYEKEE (reference sequence). The CDR3 covers 13 residues. Trimming pared 1 base from V and 7 bases from J, leaving 11 bases between. Here the CDR3 DNA reads TGTGCCAGCAGCTTGAACCAGGGCCGTGGCTACACCTTC. It translates to CASSLNQGRGYTF. Together with reference TRBV5-5 and TRBJ1-2, the CDR3 gives the full variable domain: DAGVTQSPTHLIKTRGQQVTLRCSPISGHKSVSWYQQVLGQGPQFIFQYYEKEERGRGNFPDRFSARQFPNYSSELNVNALLLGDSALYLCASSLNQGRGYTFGSGTRLTVV.

The rearrangement uses TRBV27 and TRBJ2-5; 7 bases align to TRBD1. With V trimmed by 0 bases and J by 2 bases, 3 bases remained unmatched. This CDR3 has 15 amino acids. Germline V gene sequence: CDR1 MNHEY, CDR2 SMNVEV (reference sequence). CDR3 DNA sequence: TGTGCCAGCAGTTTATCAACAGGGGCTCAAGAGACCCAGTACTTC. Its translation is CASSLSTGAQETQYF.

This sequence joins TRBV4-1 and TRBJ2-3; TRBD1 is a possible D gene (5 bases). Germline loops: CDR1 MGHRA, CDR2 YSYEKL. The CDR3 covers 18 residues. V lost 0 bases to trimming and J lost 0 bases, with 16 bases between them. The CDR3 bases are TGCGCCAGCAGCCAAGAGTACCTCGCTGGGGCAAGCACAGATACGCAGTATTTT. Translated: CASSQEYLAGASTDTQYF.

This clone was counted a few times. The chain links TRBV6-5 to TRBJ2-2, with TRBD1 as a possible D gene (5 bases). Trimming shortened V by 2 bases and J by 3 bases, and 10 bases separated the two germline ends. The CDR3 sequence is 15 residues long. CDR1 is MNHEY, CDR2 SVGAGI, per germline. The CDR3 sequence is CASSYGQGHTGELFF. In nucleotides, the CDR3 is TGTGCCAGCAGTTACGGGCAGGGCCACACCGGGGAGCTGTTTTTT.

V is TRBV28 and J is TRBJ1-4; D gene uncertain. This CDR3 is 12 amino acids long. Germline V gene sequence: CDR1 MDHEN, CDR2 SYDVKM. Trimming took 2 bases from V and 8 from J, leaving 6 bases between them. The CDR3 loop reads CASSLSREKLFF. The DNA for the CDR3 is TGTGCCAGCAGTTTAAGCCGGGAAAAACTGTTTTTT.

The chain uses TRBV7-2 and TRBJ1-2, with 7 positions matching TRBD1. The CDR3 consists of 14 residues. The V and J ends lost 0 bases and 5 bases, in that order; junction bases with no gene match: 3. The germline V gene encodes CDR1 SGHTA and CDR2 FQGNSA. CDR3 sequence (DNA): TGTGCCAGCAGCTTAGCGGGACAGTATTATGGCTACACCTTC. It is translated as CASSLAGQYYGYTF.